This T cell receptor beta chain was captured in a study of cytomegalovirus exposure and HLA in healthy donors. Study information: A data release that came early held some 84 million unique TCRs from HLA-typed donors.

PCR used 60 Vbeta primers and 13 Jbeta primers. Produced via immunoSEQ multiplex PCR; TCRdb's table is partial and in-frame only. The table lists some 150,000 clones, almost 80% of them singletons, with around 7% in the top ten. This CDR3 spans 13 amino acids. Trimming shortened V by 1 base and J by 6 bases, and 9 bases separated the two germline ends. Germline CDR1 is LNHDA and CDR2 is SQIVND (reference sequence). This clone was seen a single time. This sequence was found in a woman between 35 and 50 years old in good health and CMV-seropositive. J is TRBJ1-2 and V is TRBV19; D not certain. Sequencing used PBMCs. The CDR3 DNA reads as TGTGCCAGTAGTATAGGAGGGTGCAATGGCTACACCTTC. Translated, it gives CASSIGGCNGYTF.